These 17 T cell receptor beta chains originate from one sample sequenced in a study of control samples from healthy donors and cancer patients. Data came from immunoSEQ multiplex PCR; TCRdb stores just in-frame clones and leaves some out. The sample has about 100,000 clones; 87% are singletons. Sample: blood. Receptors were obtained from a woman aged 50 to 65 in good health.

The chain has TRBV14 and TRBJ2-1; no definite D call. Trimming left V 4 bases short and J 6 bases short, with 13 bases between. The CDR3 runs to 14 residues. CDR1 and CDR2 (germline): SGHDN, FVKESK. Here the CDR3 reads CASSPWPAGNEQFF. CDR3 DNA: TGTGCCAGCAGCCCCTGGCCGGCAGGCAATGAGCAGTTCTTC.

In this sample, this clone turned up a few times. The chain is built from TRBV7-2 and TRBJ1-1; D unresolved. The CDR3 is 13 amino acids. V lost 6 bases and J 4 bases, leaving 12 bases between the germline ends. The germline CDR1 and CDR2 sequences are SGHTA and FQGNSA. The CDR3: CASRRNTLTEAFF. The CDR3 coding sequence is TGTGCCAGCAGACGTAACACACTCACTGAAGCTTTCTTT.

The chain has TRBV10-2 and TRBJ2-1, with 11 bases identical to TRBD2. Trimming removed 3 bases from V and 4 bases from J; junction bases left unmatched: 2. Germline V gene data show CDR1 as WSHSY and CDR2 as SAAADI. The CDR3 runs 15 residues. The DNA for the CDR3 is TGCGCCAGCAGTGACCTAGCGGGGGGATACAATGAGCAGTTCTTC. This sequence encodes CASSDLAGGYNEQFF.

The V and J genes are TRBV19 and TRBJ2-1; no definite D call. The CDR3 is 13 residues long. Germline loops: CDR1 LNHDA, CDR2 SQIVND (reference sequence). The germline V and J ends were trimmed by 4 bases and 10 bases, with 14 bases remaining between them. In nucleotides, the CDR3 is TGTGCCAGTAGTAGGAGAGAACTTGGGGAGCAGTTCTTC. Its translation is CASSRRELGEQFF. The full variable domain, in which reference TRBV19 and TRBJ2-1 provide the parts outside the CDR3, is DGGITQSPKYLFRKEGQNVTLSCEQNLNHDAMYWYRQDPGQGLRLIYYSQIVNDFQKGDIAEGYSVSREKKESFPLTVTSAQKNPTAFYLCASSRRELGEQFFGPGTRLTVL.

The chain couples TRBV19 to TRBJ2-1, with a possible D match to TRBD2 (5 bases). The ends were cut back, 7 bases at V and 8 bases at J, with 15 bases in the middle. This CDR3 region has 13 residues. Germline CDR1 reads LNHDA; CDR2 reads SQIVND (reference sequence). Written as DNA, the CDR3 is TGTGCCAGTAATACTAGGATTGGGGATGAGCAGTTCTTC. It translates to CASNTRIGDEQFF.

The V call is TRBV5-8, the J call TRBJ2-1, with TRBD2 matching 12 bases. Germline lookup yields CDR1 SGHTS and CDR2 YDEGEE. The trim removed 0 bases at V and 6 bases at J, leaving 13 bases unmatched. The CDR3 runs 19 residues. The chain's CDR3 is CASSLGPLSSGRAFNEQFF. The CDR3 DNA reads as TGTGCCAGCAGCTTGGGCCCCCTGTCTAGCGGGAGGGCCTTCAATGAGCAGTTCTTC.

This sequence joins TRBV27 and TRBJ2-1; 8 nucleotides align to TRBD1. This CDR3 spans 14 amino acids. Losses at the gene ends were 3 bases for V and 4 bases for J; bases not matched to a gene: 2. In germline, CDR1 is MNHEY, CDR2 SMNVEV (reference sequence). As DNA, the CDR3 is TGTGCCAGCAGTTTCGGGACAGGATACAATGAGCAGTTCTTC. This translates into CASSFGTGYNEQFF.

The V call is TRBV12-3 or TRBV12-4, the J call TRBJ1-6, with D possibly matching TRBD1 (5 bases). Deletions cut 6 bases from V and 11 bases from J, with 14 bases between. The CDR3 consists of 13 residues. The CDR3 protein is CASSEGSPAPLHF. The CDR3 region has the DNA TGTGCCAGCAGCGAGGGGTCCCCGGCACCCCTCCACTTT.

This chain connects TRBV2 to TRBJ1-1, with TRBD1 as a possible D gene (5 bases). V was cut by 4 bases and J by 1 base, with 13 bases left in between. The CDR3 loop spans 15 amino acids. Germline CDR1 and CDR2: SNHLY and FYNNEI. DNA for the CDR3: TGTGCCAGCAGTGGCCCCCAGGGCCCGAACACTGAAGCTTTCTTT. As protein: CASSGPQGPNTEAFF.

V gene TRBV5-4 combines with J gene TRBJ2-2; D is unclear. CDR3 length: 15 residues. The V gene lost 1 base and the J gene lost 4 bases, with 11 bases spanning the gap. Germline V gene data show CDR1 as SGHNT and CDR2 as YYREEE (reference sequence). CDR3 region: CASSLLGKATGELFF. The CDR3 DNA follows: TGTGCCAGCAGCTTGCTCGGAAAGGCCACCGGGGAGCTGTTTTTT.

The V call is TRBV5-4, the J call TRBJ2-2, with D tentatively TRBD2 (6 bases). Trimming stripped 4 bases from V and 6 bases from J, with 16 bases between. The CDR3 loop spans 15 amino acids. Germline V gene lookup returns CDR1 SGHNT and CDR2 YYREEE (reference sequence). This CDR3 reads CASSQPTSSAGELFF. CDR3 coding DNA: TGTGCCAGCAGCCAACCGACTAGTTCGGCCGGGGAGCTGTTTTTT.

The gene calls are TRBV18 and TRBJ2-3; D gene unclear. CDR3 size: 13 residues. Germline CDR1 is KGHSH and CDR2 is LQKENI. Trimming pared 3 bases from V and 0 bases from J, leaving 4 bases between. CDR3 DNA: TGTGCCAGCTCACCCGAGAGCACAGATACGCAGTATTTT. Translation gives CASSPESTDTQYF.

The J gene is TRBJ2-5, the V gene TRBV7-9; unclear D gene. The CDR3 contains 12 residues. Germline V CDR1 and CDR2: SEHNR, FQNEAQ (reference sequence). Trimming took 1 base from V and 8 from J, leaving 8 bases between them. The CDR3 coding sequence is TGTGCCAGCAGCTTAGGGGATGAAACCCAGTACTTC. Translation: CASSLGDETQYF.

Regarding this clone: Other DNA sequences in this sample translate to the same CDR3. This sequence joins TRBV7-3 and TRBJ2-3; a weak D match, TRBD2 (6 bases). Germline CDR1 is SGHTA and CDR2 is FQGTGA. Deletions cut 2 bases from V and 0 bases from J, with 6 bases between. The CDR3 extends over 14 amino acids. The CDR3 sequence is CASSLGTSTDTQYF. The CDR3 bases are TGTGCCAGCAGCTTAGGGACTAGCACAGATACGCAGTATTTT.

The chain has TRBV6-5 and TRBJ1-4; no firm D call. Trimming pared 6 bases from V and 3 bases from J, leaving 14 bases between. CDR1 MNHEY and CDR2 SVGAGI come from the germline V gene. CDR3 size: 15 residues. In DNA form, the CDR3 reads TGTGCCAGCAGCCCCTGGGCAGATTCTAATGAAAAACTGTTTTTT. Amino acid sequence: CASSPWADSNEKLFF.

The rearrangement links TRBV2 to TRBJ1-2; D ambiguous. The CDR3 is 13 amino acids. V was cut by 2 bases and J by 5 bases, with 9 bases left in between. Looked up from germline, CDR1 is SNHLY and CDR2 is FYNNEI. DNA of the CDR3: TGTGCCAGCAGTGAAACGGTGAGATATGGCTACACCTTC. This translates into CASSETVRYGYTF.

V gene TRBV11-2 combines with J gene TRBJ1-5; weak D call: TRBD1 (5 bases). The ends were cut back, 5 bases at V and 5 bases at J, with 25 bases in the middle. Germline V gene sequence: CDR1 SGHAT, CDR2 FQNNGV. The CDR3 extends over 18 amino acids. CDR3: CASSPKGLGGKSDQPQHF. The CDR3 DNA sequence: TGTGCCAGCAGCCCTAAGGGGCTTGGGGGGAAGTCGGATCAGCCCCAGCATTTT. The entire variable domain, with the rest obtained from reference TRBV11-2 and TRBJ1-5, is as follows: EAGVAQSPRYKIIEKRQSVAFWCNPISGHATLYWYQQILGQGPKLLIQFQNNGVVDDSQLPKDRFSAERLKGVDSTLKIQPAKLEDSAVYLCASSPKGLGGKSDQPQHFGDGTRLSIL.